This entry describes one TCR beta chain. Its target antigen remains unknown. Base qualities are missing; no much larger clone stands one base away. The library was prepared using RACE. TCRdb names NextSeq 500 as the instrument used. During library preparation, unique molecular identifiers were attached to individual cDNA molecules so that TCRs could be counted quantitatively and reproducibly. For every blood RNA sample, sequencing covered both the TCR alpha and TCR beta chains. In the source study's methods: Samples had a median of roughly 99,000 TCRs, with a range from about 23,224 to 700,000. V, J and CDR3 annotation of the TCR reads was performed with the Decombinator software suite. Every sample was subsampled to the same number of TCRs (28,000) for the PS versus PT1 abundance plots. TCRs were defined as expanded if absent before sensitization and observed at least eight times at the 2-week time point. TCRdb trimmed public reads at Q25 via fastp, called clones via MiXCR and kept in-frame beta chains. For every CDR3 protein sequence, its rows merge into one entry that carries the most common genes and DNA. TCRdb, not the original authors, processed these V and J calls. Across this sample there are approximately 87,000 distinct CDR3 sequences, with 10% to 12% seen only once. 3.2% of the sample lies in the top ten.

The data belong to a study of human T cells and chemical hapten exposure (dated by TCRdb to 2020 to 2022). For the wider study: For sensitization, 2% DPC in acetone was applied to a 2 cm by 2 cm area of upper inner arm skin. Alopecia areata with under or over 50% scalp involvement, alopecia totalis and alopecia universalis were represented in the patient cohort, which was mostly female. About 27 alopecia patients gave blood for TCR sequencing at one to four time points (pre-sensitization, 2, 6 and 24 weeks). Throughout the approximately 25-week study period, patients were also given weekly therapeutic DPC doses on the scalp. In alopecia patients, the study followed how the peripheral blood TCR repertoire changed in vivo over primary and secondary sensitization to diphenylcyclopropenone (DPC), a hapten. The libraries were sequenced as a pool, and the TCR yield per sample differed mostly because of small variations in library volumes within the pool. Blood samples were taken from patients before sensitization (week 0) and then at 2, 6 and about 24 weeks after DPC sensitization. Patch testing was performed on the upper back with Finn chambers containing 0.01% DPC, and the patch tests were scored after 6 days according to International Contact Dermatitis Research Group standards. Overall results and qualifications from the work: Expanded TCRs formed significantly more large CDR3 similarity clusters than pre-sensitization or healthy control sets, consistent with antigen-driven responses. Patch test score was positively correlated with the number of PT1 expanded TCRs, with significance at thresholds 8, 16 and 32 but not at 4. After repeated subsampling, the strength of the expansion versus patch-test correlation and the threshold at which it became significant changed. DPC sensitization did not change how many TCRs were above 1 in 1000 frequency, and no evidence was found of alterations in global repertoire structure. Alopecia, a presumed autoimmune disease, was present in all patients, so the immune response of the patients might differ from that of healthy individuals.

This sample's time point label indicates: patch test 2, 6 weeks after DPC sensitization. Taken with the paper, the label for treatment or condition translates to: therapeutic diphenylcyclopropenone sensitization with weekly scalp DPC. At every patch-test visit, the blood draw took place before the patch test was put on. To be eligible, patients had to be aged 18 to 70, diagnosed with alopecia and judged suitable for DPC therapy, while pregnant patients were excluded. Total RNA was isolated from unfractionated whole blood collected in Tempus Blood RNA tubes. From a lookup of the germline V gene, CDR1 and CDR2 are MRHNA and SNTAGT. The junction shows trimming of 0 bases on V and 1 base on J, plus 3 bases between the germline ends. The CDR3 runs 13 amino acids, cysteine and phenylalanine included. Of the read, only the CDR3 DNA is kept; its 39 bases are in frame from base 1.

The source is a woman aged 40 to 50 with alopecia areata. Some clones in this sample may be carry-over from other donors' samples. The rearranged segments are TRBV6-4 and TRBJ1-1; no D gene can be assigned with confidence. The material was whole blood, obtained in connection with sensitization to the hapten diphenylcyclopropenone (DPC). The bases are TGTGCCAGCAGTGACTCTCCGAACACTGAAGCTTTCTTT. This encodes CASSDSPNTEAFF.